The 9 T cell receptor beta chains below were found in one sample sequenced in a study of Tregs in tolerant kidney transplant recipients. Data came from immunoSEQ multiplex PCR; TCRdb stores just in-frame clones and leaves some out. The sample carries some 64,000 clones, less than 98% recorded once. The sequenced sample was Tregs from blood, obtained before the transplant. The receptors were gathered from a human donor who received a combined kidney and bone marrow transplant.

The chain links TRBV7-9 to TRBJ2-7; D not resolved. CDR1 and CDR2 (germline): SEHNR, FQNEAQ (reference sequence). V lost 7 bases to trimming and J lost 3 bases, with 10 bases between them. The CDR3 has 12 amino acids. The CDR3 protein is CASTSSGYEQYF. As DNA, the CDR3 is TGTGCCAGCACCTCCTCGGGCTACGAGCAGTACTTC.

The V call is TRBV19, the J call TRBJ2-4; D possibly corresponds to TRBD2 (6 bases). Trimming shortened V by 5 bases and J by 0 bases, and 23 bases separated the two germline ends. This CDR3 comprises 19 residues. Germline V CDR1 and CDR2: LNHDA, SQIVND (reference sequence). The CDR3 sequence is CASSGLMGGLQLAKNIQYF. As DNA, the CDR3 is TGTGCCAGTAGTGGTTTGATGGGAGGACTCCAACTAGCCAAAAACATTCAGTACTTC.

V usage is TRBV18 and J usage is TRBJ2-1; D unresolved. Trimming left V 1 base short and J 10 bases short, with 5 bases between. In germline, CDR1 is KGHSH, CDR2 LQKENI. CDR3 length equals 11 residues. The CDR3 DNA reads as TGTGCCAGCTCACCACTAGAGGAGCAGTTCTTC. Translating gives CASSPLEEQFF.

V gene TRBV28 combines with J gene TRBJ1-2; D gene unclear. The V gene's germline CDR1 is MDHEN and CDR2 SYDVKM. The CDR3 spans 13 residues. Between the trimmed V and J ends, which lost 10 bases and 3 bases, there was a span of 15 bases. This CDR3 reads CAIHGRDDYGYTF. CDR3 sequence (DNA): TGTGCCATCCACGGCCGGGATGACTATGGCTACACCTTC.

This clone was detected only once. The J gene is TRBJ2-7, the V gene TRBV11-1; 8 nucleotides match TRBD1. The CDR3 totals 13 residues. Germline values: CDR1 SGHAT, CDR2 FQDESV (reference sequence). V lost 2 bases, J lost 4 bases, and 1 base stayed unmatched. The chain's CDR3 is CASSLNRGYEQYF. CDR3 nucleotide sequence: TGTGCCAGCAGCTTAAACAGGGGGTACGAGCAGTACTTC.

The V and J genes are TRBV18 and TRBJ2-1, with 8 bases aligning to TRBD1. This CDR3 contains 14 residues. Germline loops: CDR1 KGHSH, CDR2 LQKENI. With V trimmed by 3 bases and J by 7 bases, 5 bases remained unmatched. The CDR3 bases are TGTGCCAGCTCACCGGTGGACAGGGCAAATGAGCAGTTCTTC. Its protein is CASSPVDRANEQFF.

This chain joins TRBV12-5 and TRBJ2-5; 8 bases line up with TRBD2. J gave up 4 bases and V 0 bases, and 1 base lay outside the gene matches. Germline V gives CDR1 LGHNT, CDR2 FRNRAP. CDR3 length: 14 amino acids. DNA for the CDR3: TGTGCTAGTGGTTTGGTGGCGGGGGGAGAGACCCAGTACTTC. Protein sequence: CASGLVAGGETQYF.

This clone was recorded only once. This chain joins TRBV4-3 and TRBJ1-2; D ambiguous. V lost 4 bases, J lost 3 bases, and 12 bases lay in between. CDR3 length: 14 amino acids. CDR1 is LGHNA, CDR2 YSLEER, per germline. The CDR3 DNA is TGCGCCAGCAGCCGATTGAAGAGTGACTATGGCTACACCTTC. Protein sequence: CASSRLKSDYGYTF.

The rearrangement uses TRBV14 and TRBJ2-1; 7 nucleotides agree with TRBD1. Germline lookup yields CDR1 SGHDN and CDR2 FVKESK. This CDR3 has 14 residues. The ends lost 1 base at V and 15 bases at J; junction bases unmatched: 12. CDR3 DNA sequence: TGTGCCAGCAGCCAAGGGTTGCCAGGGGGTAATGGGTTCTTC. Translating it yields CASSQGLPGGNGFF.